This T cell receptor beta chain was sequenced for a study of shared clonotypes between healthy human individuals. As for the study in general: Donor composition was a couple of women and three men, aged 18 to 49.

Study processing details: Junction-only sequences without quality scores were provided by ImmunoSEQ, so filtering was different. Produced via immunoSEQ multiplex PCR; TCRdb's table is partial and in-frame only. V and J calls and clone size come straight from that table; D and trimming were deduced from the DNA. The sample shows over 2,000,000 clones, roughly 95% of them seen only once. As defined, naive CD8 cells were CD45RO-negative and positively selected for CCR7, with terminally differentiated effector memory CD45RA+ cells excluded. V shed 3 bases, J shed 4 bases, and the junction held 5 bases outside the gene matches. The CDR3 contains 14 residues. Germline-derived CDR1 and CDR2 are MDHEN and SYDVKM.

This chain uses TRBV28 with TRBJ2-7, with 8 bases that match TRBD2. Sequencing used naive CD8+ T cells from PBMCs. The TCR sequence derives from a man younger than 30 in good health. Some clones in this sample may be carry-over from other donors' samples. The CDR3 protein is CASSLRLASYEQYF. The CDR3 DNA reads as TGTGCCAGCAGTTTGAGACTAGCGTCGTACGAGCAGTACTTC.